The 8 T cell receptor beta chains presented below share a single source sample, sequenced in a study of blood T cells in healthy people across ages. Next came a second PCR, run for about 7 to 12 cycles, which used a sample-barcoded 5' primer along with a J-beta primer mix. TCRdb re-derived calls from the 5' RACE reads in MiXCR, one entry per CDR3 protein. The sample includes approximately 850,000 distinct CDR3 sequences, roughly 44% of them seen just once. Sequenced input: blood. The receptors stem from a man in his sixties in good health.

Written as DNA, the CDR3 is TGTGCCAGCAGCCGTAATGCCCCGCTCCGAGGCTACACCTTC. Translation gives CASSRNAPLRGYTF. The chain recombines TRBV3-1 with TRBJ1-2; D is undetermined. The CDR3 contains 14 residues. The V gene's germline CDR1 is LGHDT and CDR2 YNNKEL (reference sequence). Trimming took 4 bases from V and 8 from J, leaving 17 bases between them.

Of note for this clonotype: One junction end does not reproduce the germline sequence, and a read error may be involved. The chain is built from TRBV4-1 and TRBJ2-5; 7 bases agree with TRBD1. Germline V gives CDR1 MGHRA, CDR2 YSYEKL. This CDR3 has 16 amino acids. CDR3 in amino acids: CASNQDGGQEQETQYF. The CDR3 coding sequence is TGCGCCAGCAACCAAGATGGAGGACAGGAGCAAGAGACCCAGTACTTC.

The chain has TRBV6-5 and TRBJ2-3; 7 nucleotides agree with TRBD2. Trimming cost V 0 bases and J 2 bases; bases outside gene matches: 8. CDR1 is MNHEY, CDR2 SVGAGI, per germline. There are 17 residues in the CDR3. The CDR3 region has the DNA TGTGCCAGCAGTTACTCACGCAGCGGGGCGATCACAGATACGCAGTATTTT. Amino acids: CASSYSRSGAITDTQYF.

This chain uses TRBV6-2 or TRBV6-3 with TRBJ1-6; D is possibly TRBD1 (5 bases). This CDR3 is built from 13 residues. Trimming removed 10 bases at V and 10 bases at J, with 17 bases between. Germline assignment: CDR1 MNHEY and CDR2 SVGEGT. The CDR3 region has the DNA TGTGCCACATCAGTGGGGGACGCATCACCCCTCCACTTT. Its protein product is CATSVGDASPLHF.

This clonotype appeared many times. The CDR3 coding sequence is TGCAGTGCAAACCTAGCGGGGACGGAGACCCAGTACTTC. This sequence encodes CSANLAGTETQYF. The chain recombines TRBV20-1 with TRBJ2-5, with 9 bases matching TRBD2. The CDR3 sequence is 13 residues long. Unmatched junction bases numbered 7, after V lost 6 bases and J lost 5 bases. Germline values: CDR1 DFQATT, CDR2 SNEGSKA (reference sequence).

The chain carries TRBV6-6 and TRBJ2-7, with 11 positions matching TRBD1. CDR3 length: 15 residues. Germline lookup yields CDR1 MNHNY and CDR2 SVGAGI (reference sequence). V gave up 7 bases and J gave up 3 bases; unmatched junction bases: 8. CDR3 protein: CASKLGTGGGYEQYF. CDR3 coding DNA: TGTGCCAGCAAGTTAGGGACAGGGGGGGGCTACGAGCAGTACTTC.

The rearrangement links TRBV13 to TRBJ2-5, with D possibly being TRBD2 (6 bases). The CDR3 totals 14 residues. The V end was cut by 3 bases, the J end by 2 bases, with 10 bases between. Germline-derived CDR1 and CDR2 are PRHDT and FYEKMQ (reference sequence). Here the CDR3 reads CASSFSGVQETQYF. Written as DNA, the CDR3 is TGTGCCAGCAGCTTTTCGGGGGTACAAGAGACCCAGTACTTC.

At least ten counts were recorded for this clonotype. This chain connects TRBV4-1 to TRBJ2-7; D may be TRBD1 (8 bases). The CDR3 totals 15 residues. Germline V gene lookup returns CDR1 MGHRA and CDR2 YSYEKL. The V and J ends lost 1 base and 3 bases respectively, with 13 bases between them. CDR3: CASSQVQGGDYEQYF. DNA for the CDR3: TGCGCCAGCAGCCAAGTACAGGGGGGGGACTACGAGCAGTACTTC.